The entry below describes one TCR beta chain. This sample was taken from a study of blood T cell repertoires in COVID-19. Whole-study context: The study drew acute and convalescent COVID-19 samples from the United States, Italy and Spain. T cells, B-cell-depleted T cells, or PBMCs supplied cDNA or gDNA.

The V gene end was trimmed by 5 bases and the J gene end by 4 bases; junction bases not matched to a gene: 5. Germline V gives CDR1 SGHVS, CDR2 FNYEAQ. This CDR3 has 16 residues. One Seattle source followed patients from active infection through their disease course. Authors' methods: Amplification from reference gene primers served as the basis for estimated nucleated cell counts. Assay: immunoSEQ multiplex PCR; the TCRdb copy retains only in-frame clones and omits some. Clonal size and the V and J genes are those of that table, whereas D and trimming came from the DNA. The profile shows 300,000 to 400,000 clones, roughly 88% of them singletons.

This sequence originates from a woman in her 30s with COVID-19, enrolled during active disease. Sequenced material: peripheral blood. The chain couples TRBV7-6 to TRBJ2-3, with 14 bases identical to TRBD2. The CDR3 nucleotides read TGTGCCAGCAGCGAACGGACTAGCGGGAGGCCAGATACGCAGTATTTT. As protein: CASSERTSGRPDTQYF.